This section outlines one T cell receptor beta chain sequence together with its context. After more than twelve days' expansion, CD4+ cells were restimulated about 25 h with HeLa expressing allogeneic DPB1. Retrovirally transduced HeLa cells with HLA-DPA1/DPB1, HLA-DM, invariant chain and CD80 served as stimulators. V was trimmed by 6 bases and J by 10 bases, leaving 14 bases between them. The CDR3 has 12 residues. Germline V gene data show CDR1 as LGHNT and CDR2 as FRNRAP. The data originate from a study of T cell repertoires and HLA-DP antigens. Sequencing used immunoSEQ multiplex PCR; TCRdb keeps in-frame clones, though not all of them. Of roughly 2,000 clones in the sample, less than 80% are singletons; the top ten hold 45% to 50%.

V usage is TRBV12-5 and J usage is TRBJ2-3; D not resolved. Sequencing used CD137- CD4+ T cells from cultured PBMCs. The receptor comes from a man aged 50 to 60 in good health and CMV-seronegative. DNA for the CDR3: TGTGCTAGTGGACCCGGTCGAGGTGCGCAGTATTTT. It yields the protein CASGPGRGAQYF.